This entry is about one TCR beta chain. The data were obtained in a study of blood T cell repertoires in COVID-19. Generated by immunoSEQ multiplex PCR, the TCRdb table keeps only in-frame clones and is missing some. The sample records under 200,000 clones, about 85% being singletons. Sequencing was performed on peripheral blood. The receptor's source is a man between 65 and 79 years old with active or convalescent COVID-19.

The CDR3 spells CASSEGQGTKETQYF. CDR3 nucleotides: TGTGCCAGTAGTGAGGGACAGGGGACAAAAGAGACCCAGTACTTC. V gene TRBV19 combines with J gene TRBJ2-5; 10 bases map to TRBD1. Per the germline V gene, CDR1 is LNHDA and CDR2 is SQIVND (reference sequence). CDR3 length equals 15 residues. The J segment lost 3 bases and the V segment lost 5 bases, leaving 6 bases of the junction unmatched.